This TCR beta chain comes out of a study of early T cells in non-severe SARS-CoV-2 infection. The wider study: Bulk RNA from unsorted whole blood was sequenced; chains were unpaired.

In the library, individual cDNA molecules carried attached unique molecular identifiers. TCRdb called the 5' RACE reads again in MiXCR, with one record for every CDR3 protein. The sample gives 65,000 to 75,000 distinct CDR3 sequences, 4% to 6% of which show up once; roughly 3.9% is in the top ten. Trimming took off 5 bases at V and 4 bases at J, with 11 bases between the two ends. The germline V gene has CDR1 DFQATT and CDR2 SNEGSKA (reference sequence). The CDR3 runs to 12 residues. The sample in question was whole blood, obtained at baseline. The sequence was collected from an adult who was a healthcare worker with PCR-confirmed SARS-CoV-2 infection or an uninfected control (not recorded which). The donor label of this sample is uncertain. The chain uses TRBV20-1 and TRBJ1-1, with D perhaps matching TRBD1 (5 bases). The CDR3: CSAFRQLTEAFF. CDR3 bases: TGCAGTGCTTTCCGACAGCTCACTGAAGCTTTCTTT.